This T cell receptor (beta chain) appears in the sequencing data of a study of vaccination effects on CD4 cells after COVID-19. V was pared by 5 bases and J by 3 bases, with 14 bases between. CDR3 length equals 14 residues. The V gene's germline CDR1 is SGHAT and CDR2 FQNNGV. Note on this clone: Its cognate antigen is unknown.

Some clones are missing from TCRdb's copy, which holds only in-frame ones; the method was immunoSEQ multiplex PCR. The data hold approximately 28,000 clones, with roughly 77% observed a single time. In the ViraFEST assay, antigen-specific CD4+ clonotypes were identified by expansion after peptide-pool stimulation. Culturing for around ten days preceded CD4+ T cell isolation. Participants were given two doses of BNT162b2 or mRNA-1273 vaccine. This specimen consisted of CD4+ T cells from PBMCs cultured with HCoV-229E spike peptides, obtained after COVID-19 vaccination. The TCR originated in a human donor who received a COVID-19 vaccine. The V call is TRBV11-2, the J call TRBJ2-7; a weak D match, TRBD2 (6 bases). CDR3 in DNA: TGTGCCAGCAGCCTGGGACTGCCGGGCTACGAGCAGTACTTC. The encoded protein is CASSLGLPGYEQYF.